The 21 T cell receptor beta chains below come from one sample, sequenced in a study of control samples from healthy donors and cancer patients. Method: immunoSEQ multiplex PCR; TCRdb's copy keeps in-frame clones and lacks some. Here the sample spans 170,000 or so clones, just under 95% being singletons. Sequenced material: blood. Receptors originate from a woman between 35 and 50 years old in good health.

The CDR3 is CASRTSGNTIYF. CDR3 nucleotide sequence: TGTGCCAGCAGGACTTCTGGAAACACCATATATTTT. This chain connects TRBV6-5 to TRBJ1-3, with unresolved D. V gave up 6 bases and J gave up 1 base, with 4 bases separating them. The CDR3 has 12 residues. The germline gives CDR1 MNHEY, CDR2 SVGAGI.

The chain carries TRBV4-3 and TRBJ1-4; possibly TRBD1 for D (6 bases). CDR3 length: 13 amino acids. Germline CDR1 and CDR2: LGHNA and YSLEER. V gave up 1 base and J gave up 13 bases, with 13 bases separating them. CDR3 nucleotide sequence: TGCGCCAGCAGCCAAGTGTCAGGGGTGGGACTGTTTTTT. It encodes CASSQVSGVGLFF.

The chain carries TRBV6-5 and TRBJ2-7; D is perhaps TRBD1 (5 bases). Trimming removed 11 bases at V and 2 bases at J, with 16 bases between. Germline V CDR1 and CDR2: MNHEY, SVGAGI. There are 13 residues in the CDR3. Here the CDR3 reads CASRRAGTYEQYF. CDR3 nucleotides: TGTGCCTCCCGCCGGGCAGGGACCTACGAGCAGTACTTC.

This clone was observed once. The chain combines TRBV6-5 with TRBJ1-1; no clear D. The CDR3 sequence is 13 residues long. The V end was cut by 2 bases, the J end by 2 bases, with 6 bases between. Germline-derived CDR1 and CDR2 are MNHEY and SVGAGI. Here the CDR3 DNA reads TGTGCCAGCAGTTACGCCCCTAACACTGAAGCTTTCTTT. This codes for CASSYAPNTEAFF.

The chain joins TRBV9 to TRBJ2-5; no clear D. This CDR3 is 14 amino acids long. CDR1 is SGDLS and CDR2 is YYNGEE in the germline V gene. The germline V and J ends were trimmed by 0 bases and 2 bases, with 8 bases remaining between them. The DNA of the CDR3 is TGTGCCAGCAGCGTAGAGGGCAGTCAAGAGACCCAGTACTTC. Translated: CASSVEGSQETQYF.

The V and J genes are TRBV5-4 and TRBJ2-7; 7 bases line up with TRBD1. CDR1 and CDR2 from the germline V gene are SGHNT and YYREEE (reference sequence). Trimming took 2 bases from V and 3 from J; bases not matched to a gene: 11. The CDR3 is 16 amino acids. The CDR3 nucleotides read TGTGCCAGCAGCTTTTCGGCGGACAGGTCTCGCTACGAGCAGTACTTC. This sequence encodes CASSFSADRSRYEQYF.

The CDR3 here is CASSLGGEGETQYF. CDR3 sequence (DNA): TGTGCCAGCAGCTTGGGGGGAGAGGGAGAGACCCAGTACTTC. The J gene is TRBJ2-5, the V gene TRBV7-2, with D perhaps matching TRBD2 (6 bases). Looked up from germline, CDR1 is SGHTA and CDR2 is FQGNSA. V was trimmed by 3 bases and J by 4 bases, leaving 12 bases between them. CDR3 length equals 14 residues.

This chain joins TRBV15 and TRBJ2-1; TRBD2 agrees at 9 bases. The CDR3 runs 17 residues. V lost 3 bases, J lost 3 bases, and 9 bases stayed unmatched. Germline CDR1 is LNHNV and CDR2 is YYDKDF (reference sequence). In DNA, the CDR3 is TGTGCCACCAGCAGCGAAGCGGGAGGCGTCCTCTACAATGAGCAGTTCTTC. It yields the protein CATSSEAGGVLYNEQFF.

About this clone itself: The sample contains more than one DNA sequence encoding this CDR3. The V gene is TRBV29-1, the J gene TRBJ1-2, with D tentatively TRBD1 (6 bases). The CDR3 loop spans 13 amino acids. Germline CDR1 SQVTM, CDR2 ANQGSEA. Trimming shortened V by 4 bases and J by 0 bases, and 9 bases separated the two germline ends. The CDR3 loop is CSVGAGANYGYTF. The CDR3 DNA follows: TGCAGCGTTGGTGCAGGGGCTAACTATGGCTACACCTTC.

V usage is TRBV5-6 and J usage is TRBJ2-1; 8 nucleotides agree with TRBD1. CDR3 length equals 14 residues. V shed 0 bases and J 7 bases; nucleotides not matched to a gene: 3. Germline values: CDR1 SGHDT, CDR2 YYEEEE. This CDR3 reads CASSLATGENEQFF. The CDR3 DNA follows: TGTGCCAGCAGCTTGGCGACAGGGGAAAATGAGCAGTTCTTC.

On this clone: Different DNA sequences within this sample yield the same CDR3. The genes are TRBV5-1 and TRBJ1-1; D unclear. Trimming stripped 2 bases from V and 1 base from J, with 6 bases between. This CDR3 is 13 amino acids long. Germline V gene data show CDR1 as SGHRS and CDR2 as YFSETQ. The chain's CDR3 is CASSFSANTEAFF. The DNA for the CDR3 is TGCGCCAGCAGCTTTTCAGCGAACACTGAAGCTTTCTTT. The full variable domain, rest sourced from reference TRBV5-1 and TRBJ1-1, is KAGVTQTPRYLIKTRGQQVTLSCSPISGHRSVSWYQQTPGQGLQFLFEYFSETQRNKGNFPGRFSGRQFSNSRSEMNVSTLELGDSALYLCASSFSANTEAFFGQGTRLTVV.

V gene TRBV27 combines with J gene TRBJ1-2; D is perhaps TRBD1 (5 bases). There are 13 residues in the CDR3. The V gene's germline CDR1 is MNHEY and CDR2 SMNVEV (reference sequence). The V end lost 2 bases, the J end lost 8 bases, and 12 bases lay between the germline ends. In nucleotides, the CDR3 is TGTGCCAGCAGTTTAGGGGCAGCTGGAGGCTACACCTTC. Protein sequence: CASSLGAAGGYTF.

This clone was seen a handful of times. The V and J genes are TRBV19 and TRBJ2-5, with D possibly being TRBD1 (5 bases). The CDR3 is 15 residues long. Trimming shortened V by 3 bases and J by 4 bases, and 15 bases separated the two germline ends. Germline V gives CDR1 LNHDA, CDR2 SQIVND (reference sequence). The CDR3 sequence is CASSIGRGNVETQYF. As DNA, the CDR3 is TGTGCCAGTAGTATTGGTAGGGGCAACGTAGAGACCCAGTACTTC.

This clone was found once. The chain combines TRBV6-5 with TRBJ1-5, with D unclear. V was clipped by 4 bases and J by 2 bases, with 9 bases between them. The CDR3 covers 14 residues. In germline, CDR1 is MNHEY, CDR2 SVGAGI. The CDR3 DNA reads TGTGCCAGCAGTTGGAGGCAGGGCAATCAGCCCCAGCATTTT. Its translation is CASSWRQGNQPQHF.

The rearrangement uses TRBV27 and TRBJ2-7; D perhaps matches TRBD1 (6 bases). Germline V CDR1 and CDR2: MNHEY, SMNVEV (reference sequence). CDR3 length equals 13 residues. V lost 4 bases and J 9 bases, leaving 16 bases between the germline ends. The CDR3 here is CASSWSFQGRQYF. The CDR3 nucleotides are TGTGCCAGCAGTTGGAGTTTTCAGGGGCGGCAGTACTTC.

V is TRBV4-1 and J is TRBJ2-5, with 11 bases matching TRBD2. The CDR3 runs to 16 residues. CDR1 and CDR2 from the germline V gene are MGHRA and YSYEKL. V dropped 1 base and J dropped 4; count of bases not matched to a gene: 5. CDR3 sequence (DNA): TGCGCCAGCAGCCAAGTTGGGGGGACTAGCGGAGAGACCCAGTACTTC. Protein sequence: CASSQVGGTSGETQYF.

This clone has a single count. Here the CDR3 reads CASSLAAGRSNYGYTF. In DNA, the CDR3 is TGTGCCAGCAGCTTGGCTGCGGGGCGGTCCAACTATGGCTACACCTTC. V and J are TRBV5-4 and TRBJ1-2, with TRBD1 as a possible D gene (5 bases). The V end lost 0 bases, the J end lost 2 bases, and 14 bases lay between the germline ends. In germline, CDR1 is SGHNT, CDR2 YYREEE (reference sequence). CDR3 length equals 16 residues.

This clone was observed a few times. The CDR3 region is CASSEGGYEQYF. The CDR3 nucleotides are TGTGCCAGCAGTGAGGGCGGTTACGAGCAGTACTTC. The chain employs TRBV25-1 and TRBJ2-7; D remains unclear. CDR3 length: 12 residues. V was cut by 3 bases and J by 4 bases, with 7 bases left in between. The germline V gene encodes CDR1 MGHDK and CDR2 SYGVNS.

This chain uses TRBV12-5 with TRBJ2-5, with TRBD1 matching 8 bases. V lost 6 bases and J lost 7; bases outside the gene matches: 7. This CDR3 is 13 amino acids long. Germline V gene sequence: CDR1 LGHNT, CDR2 FRNRAP. In DNA form, the CDR3 reads TGTGCTAGTGGACACAGGGGGGTGAGGACCCAGTACTTC. Translation: CASGHRGVRTQYF.

This rearrangement joins TRBV28 to TRBJ2-7, with D possibly matching TRBD1 (5 bases). This CDR3 has 13 amino acids. From germline, CDR1 is MDHEN and CDR2 SYDVKM. The germline V and J ends were trimmed by 7 bases and 1 base, with 11 bases remaining between them. For the CDR3, the DNA is TGTGCCAGCACCTCCAGGGAATCCTACGAGCAGTACTTC. It encodes CASTSRESYEQYF.

The chain carries TRBV4-3 and TRBJ2-5; a possible D gene is TRBD2 (5 bases). CDR1 is LGHNA, CDR2 YSLEER, per germline. V lost 0 bases to trimming and J lost 2 bases, with 13 bases between them. The CDR3 length is 16 residues. CDR3 sequence: CASSQEIQDSQETQYF. The CDR3 region has the DNA TGCGCCAGCAGCCAAGAAATTCAGGACTCGCAAGAGACCCAGTACTTC.